This TCR beta chain derives from a study of T cells in Graves' hyperthyroidism and ophthalmopathy. CDR3 length: 14 amino acids. Trimming stripped 7 bases from V and 3 bases from J, with 16 bases between. This clonotype was recorded at least ten times. The antigen is not known. Researchers amplified the TCR beta CDR3 regions from RNA transcripts. A set of HTBI primers served as the primers for a first-round RT-PCR of the TCR CDR3. TCRdb re-derived calls from the multiplex PCR reads in MiXCR, one entry per CDR3 protein. The data hold around 600,000 distinct CDR3 sequences, with approximately 15% observed a single time. Any patient presenting with uncontrolled infection, other autoimmune disease, pregnancy or lactation was left out. The diagnostic basis comprised clinical symptoms, serum thyroxine and TRAb, thyroid ultrasound and orbital computed tomography. Whole-study findings and limits: From stable hyperthyroidism, ophthalmopathy was set apart by a 13 V-J model. Blood also carried most thyroid clonotypes expanded above 0.001.

This TCR came from a woman between 18 and 29 years old with Graves' ophthalmopathy. Sequencing was done on a sample of blood. The chain has TRBV12-3 or TRBV12-4 and TRBJ2-7; D is possibly TRBD1 (6 bases). The CDR3: CASTGASGGYEQYF. The CDR3 DNA follows: TGTGCCAGCACAGGGGCGTCTGGTGGCTACGAGCAGTACTTC.